The text below deals with one TCR beta chain. This specimen comes from a study of human T cells and chemical hapten exposure. Stated time point: patch test 2, 6 weeks after DPC sensitization. Stated treatment: therapeutic diphenylcyclopropenone sensitization with weekly scalp DPC. TCRdb recomputed calls from the RACE reads with MiXCR, one row per CDR3 protein. The sample comprises about 69,000 distinct CDR3 sequences, around 10% of which are singletons, and 6.8% rests with the top ten. Germline CDR1 and CDR2: MRHNA and SNTAGT. The length of the CDR3 is 15 residues. The germline V and J ends were trimmed by 3 bases and 3 bases, with 11 bases remaining between them.

The sequenced sample was whole blood, obtained in connection with sensitization to the hapten diphenylcyclopropenone (DPC). The V call is TRBV6-4, the J call TRBJ2-2; D not resolved. This receptor was identified in a woman between 50 and 59 years old with alopecia areata. Some clones in this sample may be carry-over from other donors' samples. CDR3 sequence: CASSEQGIHTGELFF. CDR3 sequence (DNA): TGTGCCAGCAGTGAGCAAGGGATTCACACCGGGGAGCTGTTTTTT.